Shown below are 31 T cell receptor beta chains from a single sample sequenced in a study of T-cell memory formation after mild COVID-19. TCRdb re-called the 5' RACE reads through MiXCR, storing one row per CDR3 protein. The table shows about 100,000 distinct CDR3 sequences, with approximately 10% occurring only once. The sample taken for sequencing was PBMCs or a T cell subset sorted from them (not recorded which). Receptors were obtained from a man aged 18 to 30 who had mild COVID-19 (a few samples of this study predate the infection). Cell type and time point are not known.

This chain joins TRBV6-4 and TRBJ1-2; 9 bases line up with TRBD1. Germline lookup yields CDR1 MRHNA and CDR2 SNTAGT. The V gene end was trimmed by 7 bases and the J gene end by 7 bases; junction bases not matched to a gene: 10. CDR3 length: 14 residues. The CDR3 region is CASKPTGGIAGYTF. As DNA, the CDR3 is TGTGCCAGCAAGCCGACAGGGGGGATAGCTGGCTACACCTTC.

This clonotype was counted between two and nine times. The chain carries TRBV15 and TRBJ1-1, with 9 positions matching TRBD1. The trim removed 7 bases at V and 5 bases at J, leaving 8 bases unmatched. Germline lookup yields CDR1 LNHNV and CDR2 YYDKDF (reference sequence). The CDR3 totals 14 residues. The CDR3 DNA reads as TGTGCCACCACTACGGACAGGGGAGGGACTGAAGCTTTCTTT. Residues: CATTTDRGGTEAFF.

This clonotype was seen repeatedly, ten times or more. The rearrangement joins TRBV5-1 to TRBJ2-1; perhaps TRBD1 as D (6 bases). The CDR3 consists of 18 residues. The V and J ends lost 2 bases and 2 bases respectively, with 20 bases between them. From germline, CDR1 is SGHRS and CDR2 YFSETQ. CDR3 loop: CASSFDPSTGMPYNEQFF. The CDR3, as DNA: TGCGCCAGCAGCTTCGACCCTTCTACAGGGATGCCCTACAATGAGCAGTTCTTC.

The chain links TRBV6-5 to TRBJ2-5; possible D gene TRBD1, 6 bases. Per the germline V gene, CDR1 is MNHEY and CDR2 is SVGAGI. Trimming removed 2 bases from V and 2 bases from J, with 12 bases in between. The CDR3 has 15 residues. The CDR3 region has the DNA TGTGCCAGCAGTTACGAGCAGGGGCGGCAAGAGACCCAGTACTTC. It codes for CASSYEQGRQETQYF.

The CDR3 loop reads CASSHYRDRGDDEQFF. DNA of the CDR3: TGTGCCAGCAGCCATTACCGGGACAGGGGGGACGATGAGCAGTTCTTC. J is TRBJ2-1 and V is TRBV5-5; 11 bases fit TRBD1. Germline values: CDR1 SGHKS, CDR2 YYEKEE (reference sequence). CDR3 size: 16 residues. The ends lost 4 bases at V and 8 bases at J; junction bases unmatched: 11. Together with reference TRBV5-5 and TRBJ2-1, the CDR3 gives the full variable domain: DAGVTQSPTHLIKTRGQQVTLRCSPISGHKSVSWYQQVLGQGPQFIFQYYEKEERGRGNFPDRFSARQFPNYSSELNVNALLLGDSALYLCASSHYRDRGDDEQFFGPGTRLTVL.

CDR3 in DNA: TGTGCCAGCAGCCAACGCCCAACTAGCGGGGGGGATAGCACAGATACGCAGTATTTT. Translated: CASSQRPTSGGDSTDTQYF. The V call is TRBV3-1, the J call TRBJ2-3; 13 bases align to TRBD2. Germline lookup yields CDR1 LGHDT and CDR2 YNNKEL (reference sequence). The CDR3 extends over 19 amino acids. V trimming: 2 bases; J trimming: 0 bases; junction bases outside the gene matches: 8.

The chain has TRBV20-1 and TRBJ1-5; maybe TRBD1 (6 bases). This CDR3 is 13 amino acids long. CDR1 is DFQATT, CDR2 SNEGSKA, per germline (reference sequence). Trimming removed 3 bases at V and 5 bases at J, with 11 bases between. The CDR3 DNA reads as TGCAGTGCTAGTTCCAGGGGTCATCAGCCCCAGCATTTT. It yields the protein CSASSRGHQPQHF.

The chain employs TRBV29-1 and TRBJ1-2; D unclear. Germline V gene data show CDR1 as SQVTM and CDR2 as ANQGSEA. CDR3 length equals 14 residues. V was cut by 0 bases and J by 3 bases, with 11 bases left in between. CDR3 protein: CSVEDRHSYYGYTF. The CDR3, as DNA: TGCAGCGTTGAAGATAGGCACAGTTACTATGGCTACACCTTC.

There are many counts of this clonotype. The CDR3 nucleotides read TGTGCCAGCAGTTTTGGGGGTAGTTCCTACAATGAGCAGTTCTTC. It specifies CASSFGGSSYNEQFF. This chain uses TRBV12-3 or TRBV12-4 with TRBJ2-1, with D perhaps being TRBD1 or TRBD2 (5 bases each). The V and J ends lost 3 bases and 1 base respectively, with 10 bases between them. CDR3 size: 15 residues.

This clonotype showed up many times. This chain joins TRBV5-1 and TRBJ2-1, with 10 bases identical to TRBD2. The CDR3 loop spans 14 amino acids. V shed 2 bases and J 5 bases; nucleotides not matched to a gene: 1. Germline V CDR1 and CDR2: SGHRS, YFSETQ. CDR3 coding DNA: TGCGCCAGCAGCTTTAGCGGGGGGAACAATGAGCAGTTCTTC. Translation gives CASSFSGGNNEQFF. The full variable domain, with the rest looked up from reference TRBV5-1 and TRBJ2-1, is KAGVTQTPRYLIKTRGQQVTLSCSPISGHRSVSWYQQTPGQGLQFLFEYFSETQRNKGNFPGRFSGRQFSNSRSEMNVSTLELGDSALYLCASSFSGGNNEQFFGPGTRLTVL.

The CDR3: CASSVGTRRRQETQYF. In nucleotides, the CDR3 is TGTGCCAGCAGCGTAGGGACGCGGAGGAGGCAAGAGACCCAGTACTTC. The J gene is TRBJ2-5, the V gene TRBV7-9; D may be TRBD1 or TRBD2 (5 bases each). V lost 5 bases to trimming and J lost 2 bases, with 18 bases between them. This CDR3 has 16 amino acids. From germline, CDR1 is SEHNR and CDR2 FQNEAQ (reference sequence).

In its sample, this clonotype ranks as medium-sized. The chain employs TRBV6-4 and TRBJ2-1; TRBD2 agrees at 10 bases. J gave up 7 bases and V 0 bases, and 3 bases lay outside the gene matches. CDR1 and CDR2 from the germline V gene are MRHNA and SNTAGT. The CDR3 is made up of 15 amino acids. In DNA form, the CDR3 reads TGTGCCAGCAGTGACTCGAGCGGGGGGGCAAATGAGCAGTTCTTC. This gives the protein CASSDSSGGANEQFF.

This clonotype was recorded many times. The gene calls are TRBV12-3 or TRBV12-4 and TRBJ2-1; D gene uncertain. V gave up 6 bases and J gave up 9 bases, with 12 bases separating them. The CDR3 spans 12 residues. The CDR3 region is CASSPNTVEQFF. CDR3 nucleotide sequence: TGTGCCAGCAGCCCGAACACCGTTGAGCAGTTCTTC.

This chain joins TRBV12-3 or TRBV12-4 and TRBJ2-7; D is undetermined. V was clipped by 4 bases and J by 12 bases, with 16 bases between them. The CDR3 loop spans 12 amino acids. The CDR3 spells CASSSPGLVGYF. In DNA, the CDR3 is TGTGCCAGCAGTTCCCCCGGGCTAGTCGGGTACTTC.

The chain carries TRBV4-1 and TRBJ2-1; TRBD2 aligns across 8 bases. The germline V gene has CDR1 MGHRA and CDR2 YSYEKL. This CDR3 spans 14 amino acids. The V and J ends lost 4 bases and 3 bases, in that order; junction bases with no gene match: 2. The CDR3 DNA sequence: TGCGCCAGCAGCCCGGGACTAGGCTACAATGAGCAGTTCTTC. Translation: CASSPGLGYNEQFF.

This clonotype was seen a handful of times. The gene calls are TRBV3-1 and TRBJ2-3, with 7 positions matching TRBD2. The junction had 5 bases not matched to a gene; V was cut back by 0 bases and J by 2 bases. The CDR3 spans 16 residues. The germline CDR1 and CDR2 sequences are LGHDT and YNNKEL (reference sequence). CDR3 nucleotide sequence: TGTGCCAGCAGCCAAGATCCGGGGGGATACACAGATACGCAGTATTTT. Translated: CASSQDPGGYTDTQYF.

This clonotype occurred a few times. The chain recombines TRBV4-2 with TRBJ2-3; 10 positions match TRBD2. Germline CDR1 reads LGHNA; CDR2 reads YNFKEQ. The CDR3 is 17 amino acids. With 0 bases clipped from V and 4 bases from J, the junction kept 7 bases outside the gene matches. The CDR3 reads CASSQEEQRGGADTQYF. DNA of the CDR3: TGTGCCAGCAGCCAAGAAGAGCAGCGGGGGGGCGCAGATACGCAGTATTTT.

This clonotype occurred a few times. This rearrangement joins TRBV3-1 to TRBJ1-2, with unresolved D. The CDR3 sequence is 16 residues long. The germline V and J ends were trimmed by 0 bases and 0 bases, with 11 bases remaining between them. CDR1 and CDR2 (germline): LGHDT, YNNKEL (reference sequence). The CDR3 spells CASSQELGRTNYGYTF. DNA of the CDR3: TGTGCCAGCAGCCAAGAGCTTGGCAGAACTAACTATGGCTACACCTTC.

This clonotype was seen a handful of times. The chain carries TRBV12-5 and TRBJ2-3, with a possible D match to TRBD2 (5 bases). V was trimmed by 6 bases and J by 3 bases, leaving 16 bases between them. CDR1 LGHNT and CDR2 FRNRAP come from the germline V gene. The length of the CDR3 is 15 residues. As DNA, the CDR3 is TGTGCTAGTGGCCCCCCGGAGGCCGGGACAGATACGCAGTATTTT. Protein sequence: CASGPPEAGTDTQYF. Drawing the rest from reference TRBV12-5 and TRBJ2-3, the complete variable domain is DARVTQTPRHKVTEMGQEVTMRCQPILGHNTVFWYRQTMMQGLELLAYFRNRAPLDDSGMPKDRFSAEMPDATLATLKIQPSEPRDSAVYFCASGPPEAGTDTQYFGPGTRLTVL.

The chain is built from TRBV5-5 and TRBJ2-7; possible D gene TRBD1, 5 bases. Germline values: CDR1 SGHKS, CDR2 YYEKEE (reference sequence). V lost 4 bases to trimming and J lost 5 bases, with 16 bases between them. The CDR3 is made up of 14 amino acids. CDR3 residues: CASSPRADPHEQYF. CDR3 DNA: TGTGCCAGCAGCCCCAGGGCGGACCCCCACGAGCAGTACTTC.

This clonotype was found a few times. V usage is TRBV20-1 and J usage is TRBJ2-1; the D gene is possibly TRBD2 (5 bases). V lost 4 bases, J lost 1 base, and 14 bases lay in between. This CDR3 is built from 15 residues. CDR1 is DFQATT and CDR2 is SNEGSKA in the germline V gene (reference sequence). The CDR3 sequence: CSANEGMLSYNEQFF. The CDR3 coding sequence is TGCAGTGCTAACGAGGGCATGTTGTCCTACAATGAGCAGTTCTTC.

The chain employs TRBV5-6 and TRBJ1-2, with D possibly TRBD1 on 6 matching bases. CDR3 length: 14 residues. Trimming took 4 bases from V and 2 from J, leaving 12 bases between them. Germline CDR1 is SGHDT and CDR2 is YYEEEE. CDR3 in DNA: TGTGCCAGCAGCCCTCGGACAGAGAACTATGGCTACACCTTC. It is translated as CASSPRTENYGYTF.

The CDR3 sequence: CASSYGVTDTQYF. Written as DNA, the CDR3 is TGTGCCAGCAGTTATGGAGTTACAGATACGCAGTATTTT. This sequence joins TRBV2 and TRBJ2-3; D not resolved. There are 13 residues in the CDR3. In germline, CDR1 is SNHLY, CDR2 FYNNEI. Trimming took 5 bases from V and 3 from J, leaving 9 bases between them.

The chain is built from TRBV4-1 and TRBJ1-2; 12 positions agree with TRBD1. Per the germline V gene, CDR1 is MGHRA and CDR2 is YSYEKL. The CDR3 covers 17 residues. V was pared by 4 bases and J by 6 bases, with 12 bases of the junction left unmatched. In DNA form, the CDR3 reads TGCGCCAGCAGCCCACCACGGGGACAGGGGGCGATTAATGGCTACACCTTC. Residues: CASSPPRGQGAINGYTF.

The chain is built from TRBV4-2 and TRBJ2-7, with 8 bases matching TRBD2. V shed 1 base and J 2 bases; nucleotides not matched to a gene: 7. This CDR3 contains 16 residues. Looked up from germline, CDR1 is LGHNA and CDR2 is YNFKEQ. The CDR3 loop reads CASSQVSSGGAYEQYF. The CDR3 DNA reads TGTGCCAGCAGCCAAGTTTCCAGCGGGGGTGCCTACGAGCAGTACTTC.

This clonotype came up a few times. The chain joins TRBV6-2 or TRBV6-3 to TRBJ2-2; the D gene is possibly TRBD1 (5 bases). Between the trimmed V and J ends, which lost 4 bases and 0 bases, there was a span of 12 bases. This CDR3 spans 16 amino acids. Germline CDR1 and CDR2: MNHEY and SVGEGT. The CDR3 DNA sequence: TGTGCCAGCAGTTTTTCCAGGGCCACGAACACCGGGGAGCTGTTTTTT. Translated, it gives CASSFSRATNTGELFF.

CDR3 DNA: TGCGCCAGCAGCCAAGAGCACAGGGGGTTAGATACGCAGTATTTT. Translation: CASSQEHRGLDTQYF. The chain links TRBV4-1 to TRBJ2-3; 8 bases are shared with TRBD1. V shed 0 bases and J 5 bases; nucleotides not matched to a gene: 4. The CDR3 runs to 15 residues. Germline assignment: CDR1 MGHRA and CDR2 YSYEKL.

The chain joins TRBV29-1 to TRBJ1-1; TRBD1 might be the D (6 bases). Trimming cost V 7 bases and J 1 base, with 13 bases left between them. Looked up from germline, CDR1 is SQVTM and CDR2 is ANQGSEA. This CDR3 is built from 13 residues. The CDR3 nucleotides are TGCAGCGCAACCGGGGGCGGGAACACTGAAGCTTTCTTT. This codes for CSATGGGNTEAFF.

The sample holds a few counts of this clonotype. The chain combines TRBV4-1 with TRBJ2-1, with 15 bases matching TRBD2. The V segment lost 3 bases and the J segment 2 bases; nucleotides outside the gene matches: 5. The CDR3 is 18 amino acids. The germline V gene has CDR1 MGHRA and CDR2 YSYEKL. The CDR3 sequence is CASSHRTSGGGAYNEQFF. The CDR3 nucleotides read TGCGCCAGCAGCCACCGGACTAGCGGGGGGGGCGCCTACAATGAGCAGTTCTTC.

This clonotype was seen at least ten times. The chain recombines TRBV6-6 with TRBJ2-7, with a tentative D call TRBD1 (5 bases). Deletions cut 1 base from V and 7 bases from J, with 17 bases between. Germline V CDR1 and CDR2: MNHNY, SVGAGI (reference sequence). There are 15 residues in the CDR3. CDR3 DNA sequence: TGTGCCAGCAGTTACTTGTCAGGGAAGGTGGGTGAGCAGTACTTC. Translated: CASSYLSGKVGEQYF.

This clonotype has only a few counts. The CDR3 region is CSARADLGNTIYF. The CDR3 region has the DNA TGCAGTGCTAGAGCGGACCTGGGAAACACCATATATTTT. V usage is TRBV20-1 and J usage is TRBJ1-3, with D uncertain. CDR3 length: 13 amino acids. V lost 1 base and J 4 bases, leaving 8 bases between the germline ends. Germline loops: CDR1 DFQATT, CDR2 SNEGSKA (reference sequence).